This T cell receptor beta chain appears in the sequencing data of a study of cytomegalovirus exposure and HLA in healthy donors. CDR3 size: 13 residues. Trimming removed 10 bases at V and 2 bases at J, with 14 bases between. Germline loops: CDR1 LNHDA, CDR2 SQIVND (reference sequence). This PCR relied on a set of 60 Vbeta primers and 13 Jbeta primers. Sequenced by immunoSEQ multiplex PCR; TCRdb stores in-frame clones only, minus some. The sample shows some 190,000 clones, approximately 80% of them seen only once. Sequencing was carried out using PBMCs. The TCR sequence derives from a woman aged 35 to 49 in good health and CMV-seronegative. The chain employs TRBV19 and TRBJ1-2, with D possibly being TRBD1 (6 bases). This CDR3 reads CATSETGNYGYTF. In nucleotides, the CDR3 is TGTGCCACCTCCGAAACAGGGAACTATGGCTACACCTTC.